These 21 T cell receptor beta chains originate from one sample sequenced in a study of regulatory T cells in long-lasting Graves disease. The time point was: newly diagnosed GD, antithyroid drugs for less than 3 months. RNA from PBMCs was the source of the TCR library. Sequencing libraries for TCR beta were prepared with iRepertoire HTBI primers and Arm-PCR of CDR3 regions. Via MiXCR, TCRdb re-called the multiplex PCR reads, giving one row per CDR3 protein. The table records some 460,000 distinct CDR3 sequences, roughly 17% of them present only once. The same specimen was also included in a second study, on T cells in Graves' hyperthyroidism and ophthalmopathy.

Sequenced here: peripheral blood mononuclear cells (PBMCs), sampled at new diagnosis, from a patient treated with antithyroid drugs. The receptors originated from a man between 35 and 55 years old with Graves disease.

This clonotype has a count of ten or more. The J gene is TRBJ2-5, the V gene TRBV27; tentatively, D is TRBD2 (5 bases). V gave up 6 bases and J gave up 5 bases, with 13 bases separating them. CDR1 is MNHEY and CDR2 is SMNVEV in the germline V gene (reference sequence). The CDR3 runs to 13 residues. The CDR3, as DNA: TGTGCCAGCAGAGCGGACGGATGGGAGACCCAGTACTTC. Amino acid sequence: CASRADGWETQYF.

For this clonotype: At one of its ends the junction is not consistent with the germline gene, which may arise from a read error. The chain has TRBV3-1 and TRBJ1-1, with unresolved D. The CDR3 contains 12 residues. Germline loops: CDR1 LGHDT, CDR2 YNNKEL (reference sequence). CDR3 protein: CASSQENSEAFF. Written as DNA, the CDR3 is TGTGCCAGCAGCCAGGAGAACTCTGAAGCTTTCTTT.

This clonotype was observed many times. The chain recombines TRBV14 with TRBJ2-5; D is uncertain. The CDR3 has 15 amino acids. Germline V gene data show CDR1 as SGHDN and CDR2 as FVKESK. With 0 bases removed from V and 7 bases from J, the gap between germline ends came to 15 bases. Here the CDR3 reads CASSQDIGIQRTQYF. The CDR3, as DNA: TGTGCCAGCAGCCAAGATATTGGCATTCAGCGGACCCAGTACTTC.

The chain combines TRBV6-5 with TRBJ2-2, with 8 bases that match TRBD2. Germline assignment: CDR1 MNHEY and CDR2 SVGAGI. Losses at the gene ends were 2 bases for V and 3 bases for J; bases not matched to a gene: 5. The CDR3 is made up of 16 amino acids. The CDR3 here is CASSYEGLAHTGELFF. The DNA of the CDR3 is TGTGCCAGCAGTTACGAAGGACTAGCACACACCGGGGAGCTGTTTTTT.

As concerns this clonotype: A read error is possible here, since a much larger clone lies one base away. The J gene is TRBJ2-1, the V gene TRBV20-1; D possibly uses TRBD1 or TRBD2 (5 bases each). Germline lookup yields CDR1 DFQATT and CDR2 SNEGSKA (reference sequence). Trimming pared 6 bases from V and 10 bases from J, leaving 22 bases between. The CDR3 spans 14 residues. The CDR3 sequence is CSARDRDFPHEQFF. Written as DNA, the CDR3 is TGCAGTGCCCGGGACCGCGACTTTCCCCACGAGCAGTTCTTC.

At least ten counts were recorded for this clonotype. The rearrangement links TRBV5-1 to TRBJ1-5, with 7 bases that match TRBD1. Germline CDR1 SGHRS, CDR2 YFSETQ. The CDR3 consists of 14 residues. Losses at the gene ends were 5 bases for V and 3 bases for J; bases not matched to a gene: 5. The chain's CDR3 is CASSWGTDNQPQHF. In DNA form, the CDR3 reads TGCGCCAGCAGTTGGGGGACAGACAATCAGCCCCAGCATTTT. Based on the CDR3 plus reference TRBV5-1 and TRBJ1-5, the full variable domain is KAGVTQTPRYLIKTRGQQVTLSCSPISGHRSVSWYQQTPGQGLQFLFEYFSETQRNKGNFPGRFSGRQFSNSRSEMNVSTLELGDSALYLCASSWGTDNQPQHFGDGTRLSIL.

This clonotype was detected only a few times. V gene TRBV19 combines with J gene TRBJ2-1; 9 bases line up with TRBD2. V was clipped by 4 bases and J by 8 bases; unmatched bases: 9. The CDR3 covers 15 residues. Germline CDR1 is LNHDA and CDR2 is SQIVND (reference sequence). The CDR3 coding sequence is TGTGCCAGTAGTAGTAGCGGGAGAGGGGTGTATGAGCAGTTCTTC. This gives the protein CASSSSGRGVYEQFF.

This clonotype showed up just a few times. The V and J genes are TRBV2 and TRBJ2-2, with 10 bases identical to TRBD1. The V and J ends lost 2 bases and 6 bases, in that order; junction bases with no gene match: 9. Germline lookup yields CDR1 SNHLY and CDR2 FYNNEI. This CDR3 is built from 17 residues. CDR3 nucleotide sequence: TGTGCCAGCAGTGAATCCGGGGACAGGGGTAATCCCGGGGAGCTGTTTTTT. Translation: CASSESGDRGNPGELFF.

The genes are TRBV18 and TRBJ2-7; 11 nucleotides match TRBD1. Trimming removed 4 bases from V and 2 bases from J; junction bases left unmatched: 4. CDR1 KGHSH and CDR2 LQKENI come from the germline V gene. This CDR3 has 15 residues. The CDR3: CASSLGQGAAYEQYF. As DNA, the CDR3 is TGTGCCAGCTCACTAGGACAGGGGGCTGCCTACGAGCAGTACTTC.

This clonotype occurred a few times. Since a much larger clone is just one base distant, this may be a read error. This chain joins TRBV28 and TRBJ2-3; a weak D match, TRBD2 (7 bases). This CDR3 region has 15 residues. Germline CDR1 MDHEN, CDR2 SYDVKM. CDR3 DNA: TGTGCCGGCAGTTTAGGGGGGGGCGGGGGAGATACGCAGTATTTT. Protein: CAGSLGGGGGDTQYF.

This clonotype was detected ten times or more. The rearrangement links TRBV19 to TRBJ1-5; D might be TRBD1 (6 bases). The length of the CDR3 is 16 residues. Deletions cut 3 bases from V and 4 bases from J, with 16 bases between. Per germline, CDR1 LNHDA and CDR2 SQIVND (reference sequence). The chain's CDR3 is CASSIAGARGNQPQHF. CDR3 coding DNA: TGTGCCAGTAGTATTGCGGGGGCGCGTGGTAATCAGCCCCAGCATTTT.

The chain has TRBV5-1 and TRBJ2-3, with TRBD1 identical over 8 bases. Gene TRBJ2-7 matches the end of the DNA better, so the J call may be wrong. Germline-derived CDR1 and CDR2 are SGHRS and YFSETQ. The CDR3 length is 14 residues. The CDR3 is CASSLTGGRREQYF. The CDR3 region has the DNA TGCGCCAGCAGCTTGACAGGGGGGAGGCGCGAGCAGTACTTC.

The rearrangement links TRBV4-1 to TRBJ1-4; tentatively, D is TRBD1 (5 bases). The germline CDR1 and CDR2 sequences are MGHRA and YSYEKL. The CDR3 consists of 16 residues. The V end lost 4 bases, the J end lost 8 bases, and 20 bases lay between the germline ends. The CDR3 coding sequence is TGCGCCAGCAGCCCTCCCCCGCTGCCGGGGACGGAAAAACTGTTTTTT. Its protein is CASSPPPLPGTEKLFF.

This sequence joins TRBV29-1 and TRBJ2-3, with TRBD2 matching 7 bases. CDR3 length equals 12 residues. Germline V gene lookup returns CDR1 SQVTM and CDR2 ANQGSEA. J was trimmed by 4 bases and V by 5 bases; bases with no gene match: 3. The CDR3 bases are TGCAGCGTTTCGGCGGGAGCAGATACGCAGTATTTT. Protein: CSVSAGADTQYF.

This clonotype was seen many times. This chain joins TRBV12-3 or TRBV12-4 and TRBJ1-5; 7 nucleotides match TRBD1. J lost 4 bases, V lost 5 bases, and 11 bases had no gene match. The CDR3 has 16 amino acids. CDR3 bases: TGTGCCAGCAGTCCAGGGGGGTCACTGTCTAATCAGCCCCAGCATTTT. It is translated as CASSPGGSLSNQPQHF.

This clonotype was counted a few times. The chain employs TRBV20-1 and TRBJ2-1; perhaps TRBD2 as D (6 bases). V lost 0 bases to trimming and J lost 10 bases, with 22 bases between them. The germline CDR1 and CDR2 sequences are DFQATT and SNEGSKA (reference sequence). This CDR3 is built from 16 residues. The CDR3 DNA reads TGCAGTGCTAGAGATCCGGGGGATCCCCAATATGGCGAGCAGTTCTTC. This codes for CSARDPGDPQYGEQFF.

The chain is built from TRBV5-4 and TRBJ2-5; the match to TRBD1 covers 7 bases. Trimming took 0 bases from V and 5 from J; bases not matched to a gene: 7. Per the germline V gene, CDR1 is SGHNT and CDR2 is YYREEE (reference sequence). This CDR3 spans 15 amino acids. The chain's CDR3 is CASSLDRGPRETQYF. The CDR3, as DNA: TGTGCCAGCAGCTTGGACAGGGGCCCACGGGAGACCCAGTACTTC.

This clonotype was picked up a small number of times. The chain carries TRBV15 and TRBJ1-5; D is unclear. Trimming removed 0 bases from V and 2 bases from J, with 8 bases in between. The germline gives CDR1 LNHNV, CDR2 YYDKDF (reference sequence). This CDR3 is 15 amino acids long. The chain's CDR3 is CATSRDPVGNQPQHF. In DNA form, the CDR3 reads TGTGCCACCAGCAGAGACCCGGTTGGCAATCAGCCCCAGCATTTT.

This clonotype came up a few times. The rearrangement joins TRBV28 to TRBJ2-2; tentatively, D is TRBD1 (5 bases). CDR1 and CDR2 from the germline V gene are MDHEN and SYDVKM. With 5 bases removed from V and 7 bases from J, the gap between germline ends came to 14 bases. The CDR3 runs to 14 residues. CDR3: CASSAPRVHGELFF. The CDR3 nucleotides read TGTGCCAGCAGTGCCCCCAGGGTACACGGGGAGCTGTTTTTT.

V usage is TRBV19 and J usage is TRBJ1-1; a weak D match, TRBD1 (5 bases). The CDR3 spans 13 residues. Germline CDR1 and CDR2: LNHDA and SQIVND (reference sequence). Deletions cut 4 bases from V and 6 bases from J, with 12 bases between. The CDR3 reads CASSKLGEPEAFF. CDR3 sequence (DNA): TGTGCCAGTAGTAAACTAGGGGAGCCTGAAGCTTTCTTT.

This clonotype was observed at least ten times. The chain links TRBV20-1 to TRBJ2-7, with 8 positions matching TRBD1. V shed 0 bases and J 9 bases; nucleotides not matched to a gene: 13. There are 15 residues in the CDR3. CDR1 is DFQATT, CDR2 SNEGSKA, per germline (reference sequence). The CDR3 sequence is CSARDPTGDVRGQYF. The CDR3 coding sequence is TGCAGTGCTAGAGATCCGACAGGGGACGTACGAGGGCAGTACTTC.